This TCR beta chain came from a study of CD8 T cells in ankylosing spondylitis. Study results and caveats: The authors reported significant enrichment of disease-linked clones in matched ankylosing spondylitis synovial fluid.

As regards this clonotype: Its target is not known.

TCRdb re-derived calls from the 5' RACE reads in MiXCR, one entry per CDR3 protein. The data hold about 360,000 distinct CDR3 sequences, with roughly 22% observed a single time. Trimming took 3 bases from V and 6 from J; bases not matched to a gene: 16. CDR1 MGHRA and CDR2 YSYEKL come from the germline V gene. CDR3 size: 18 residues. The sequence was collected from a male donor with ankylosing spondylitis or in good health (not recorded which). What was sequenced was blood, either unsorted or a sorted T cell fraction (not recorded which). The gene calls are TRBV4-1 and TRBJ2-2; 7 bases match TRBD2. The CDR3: CASSQDPPSGGGPGELFF. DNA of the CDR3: TGCGCCAGCAGCCAGGACCCGCCTAGCGGCGGGGGTCCCGGGGAGCTGTTTTTT.